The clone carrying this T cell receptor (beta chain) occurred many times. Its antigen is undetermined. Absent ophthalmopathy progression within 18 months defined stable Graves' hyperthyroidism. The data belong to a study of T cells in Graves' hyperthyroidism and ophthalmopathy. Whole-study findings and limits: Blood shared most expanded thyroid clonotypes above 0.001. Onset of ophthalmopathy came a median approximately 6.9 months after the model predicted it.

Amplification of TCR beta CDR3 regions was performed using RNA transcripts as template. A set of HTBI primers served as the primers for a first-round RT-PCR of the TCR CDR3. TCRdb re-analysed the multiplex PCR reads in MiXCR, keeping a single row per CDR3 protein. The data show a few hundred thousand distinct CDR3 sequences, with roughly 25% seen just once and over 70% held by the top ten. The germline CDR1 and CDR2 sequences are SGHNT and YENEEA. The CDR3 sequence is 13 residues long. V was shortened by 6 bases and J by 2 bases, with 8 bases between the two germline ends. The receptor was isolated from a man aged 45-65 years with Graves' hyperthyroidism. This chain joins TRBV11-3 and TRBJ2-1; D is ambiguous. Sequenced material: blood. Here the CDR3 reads CASRRIPYNEQFF. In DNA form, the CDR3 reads TGTGCCAGCAGGAGGATACCCTACAATGAGCAGTTCTTC.